The 15 T cell receptor beta chains below were found in one sample sequenced in a study of blood T cell repertoires in COVID-19. Clones were sequenced by immunoSEQ multiplex PCR, and TCRdb holds only the in-frame ones, with some missing. This sample carries 75,000 to 100,000 clones, 87% of them seen once, and the ten largest clones take 15% to 20%. Sequencing input: peripheral blood. The receptors here all came from a human donor in a cohort sampled during active COVID-19.

This sequence joins TRBV2 and TRBJ2-2; TRBD2 agrees at 15 bases. V shed 8 bases and J 5 bases; nucleotides not matched to a gene: 9. Germline loops: CDR1 SNHLY, CDR2 FYNNEI. The CDR3 has 17 residues. The chain's CDR3 is CASGFGLAGGETGELFF. The DNA for the CDR3 is TGTGCCAGCGGATTCGGACTAGCGGGAGGGGAAACCGGGGAGCTGTTTTTT.

This clone has only one observation. This chain connects TRBV6-2 or TRBV6-3 to TRBJ1-5, with D possibly being TRBD1 (5 bases). V shed 4 bases and J shed 7 bases, with 11 bases lying between them. The CDR3 runs 13 residues. Germline CDR1 MNHEY, CDR2 SVGEGT. CDR3: CASSFTGSQPQHF. The CDR3 nucleotides read TGTGCCAGCAGTTTCACAGGTTCCCAGCCCCAGCATTTT.

The rearrangement joins TRBV6-6 to TRBJ2-3; possibly TRBD2 for D (5 bases). CDR3 length: 16 amino acids. The ends were cut back, 0 bases at V and 0 bases at J, with 10 bases in the middle. Germline CDR1 reads MNHNY; CDR2 reads SVGAGI (reference sequence). The CDR3 nucleotides are TGTGCCAGCAGTTACTCGACACTAGAAAGCACAGATACGCAGTATTTT. Residues: CASSYSTLESTDTQYF.

A single count supports this clone. The chain joins TRBV27 to TRBJ2-2; 7 positions match TRBD2. Trimming took 3 bases from V and 4 from J; bases not matched to a gene: 11. The length of the CDR3 is 17 residues. Germline values: CDR1 MNHEY, CDR2 SMNVEV (reference sequence). Here the CDR3 DNA reads TGTGCCAGCAGTTTGCCGGGAGGAATAGACAGCACCGGGGAGCTGTTTTTT. It translates to CASSLPGGIDSTGELFF.

This chain links TRBV9 with TRBJ2-1; D is possibly TRBD2 (5 bases). Trimming removed 4 bases from V and 0 bases from J, with 14 bases in between. Germline CDR1 is SGDLS and CDR2 is YYNGEE. CDR3 length: 16 amino acids. In nucleotides, the CDR3 is TGTGCCAGCAGCTACAACGGGGAAGACTCCTACAATGAGCAGTTCTTC. Protein: CASSYNGEDSYNEQFF. Complete variable domain (other parts from reference TRBV9 and TRBJ2-1): DSGVTQTPKHLITATGQRVTLRCSPRSGDLSVYWYQQSLDQGLQFLIQYYNGEERAKGNILERFSAQQFPDLHSELNLSSLELGDSALYFCASSYNGEDSYNEQFFGPGTRLTVL.

This chain joins TRBV28 and TRBJ2-5, with D possibly being TRBD2 (5 bases). CDR3 length: 15 residues. Germline CDR1 reads MDHEN; CDR2 reads SYDVKM. V was cut by 3 bases and J by 2 bases, with 13 bases left in between. As DNA, the CDR3 is TGTGCCAGCAGTTTCCCTAGCTCGGGGCAAGAGACCCAGTACTTC. This encodes CASSFPSSGQETQYF.

The V call is TRBV5-1, the J call TRBJ2-7; 8 nucleotides match TRBD1. The V gene end was trimmed by 0 bases and the J gene end by 1 base; junction bases not matched to a gene: 12. The CDR3 extends over 18 amino acids. Germline V CDR1 and CDR2: SGHRS, YFSETQ. CDR3 nucleotide sequence: TGCGCCAGCAGCTTGGCCCAGACCGGGACAGGTTATTCCTACGAGCAGTACTTC. It codes for CASSLAQTGTGYSYEQYF.

This clone was observed a handful of times. The chain recombines TRBV2 with TRBJ1-4; a possible D gene is TRBD1 (5 bases). CDR1 SNHLY and CDR2 FYNNEI come from the germline V gene. V was cut by 1 base and J by 5 bases, with 11 bases left in between. The CDR3 length is 15 residues. CDR3 coding DNA: TGTGCCAGCAGTGAAGAACAGGTCCGAAATGAAAAACTGTTTTTT. Translated, it gives CASSEEQVRNEKLFF.

This chain uses TRBV6-5 with TRBJ2-3; no reliable D call. CDR3 length equals 13 residues. CDR1 and CDR2 from the germline V gene are MNHEY and SVGAGI. Trimming pared 11 bases from V and 0 bases from J, leaving 12 bases between. The DNA for the CDR3 is TGTGCCGGGCGACACTCTAGCACAGATACGCAGTATTTT. Protein: CAGRHSSTDTQYF.

The V gene is TRBV7-3, the J gene TRBJ2-3, with 13 bases matching TRBD2. The CDR3 extends over 17 amino acids. After removal of 4 bases from V and 6 bases from J, the junction contained 10 bases not matched to a gene. In germline, CDR1 is SGHTA, CDR2 FQGTGA. The CDR3 is CASSSRTSGSLRDTQYF. The CDR3, as DNA: TGTGCCAGCAGCTCGAGGACTAGCGGGAGTCTGAGGGATACGCAGTATTTT.

The chain links TRBV5-4 to TRBJ2-7; D may be TRBD2 (6 bases). CDR1 is SGHNT and CDR2 is YYREEE in the germline V gene (reference sequence). The CDR3 is made up of 13 amino acids. V lost 1 base and J 4 bases, leaving 9 bases between the germline ends. The CDR3 loop reads CASSLIGSYEQYF. In DNA form, the CDR3 reads TGTGCCAGCAGCTTGATCGGGAGTTACGAGCAGTACTTC.

V usage is TRBV7-2 and J usage is TRBJ1-2; a weak D match, TRBD1 (6 bases). CDR1 and CDR2 (germline): SGHTA, FQGNSA. CDR3 size: 17 residues. The ends were cut back, 3 bases at V and 3 bases at J, with 20 bases in the middle. The CDR3 bases are TGTGCCAGCAGCTTCGCGGTAATAGAAGGACAGCACTATGGCTACACCTTC. This encodes CASSFAVIEGQHYGYTF.

This chain joins TRBV9 and TRBJ2-3, with D unresolved. CDR1 is SGDLS, CDR2 YYNGEE, per germline. V lost 0 bases and J lost 4, with 15 bases in between. CDR3 length equals 16 residues. The CDR3 loop reads CASSVERSTAADTQYF. CDR3 DNA: TGTGCCAGCAGCGTAGAAAGATCCACCGCGGCAGATACGCAGTATTTT.

V usage is TRBV19 and J usage is TRBJ1-5; D unclear. This CDR3 contains 15 residues. CDR1 is LNHDA and CDR2 is SQIVND in the germline V gene (reference sequence). V lost 4 bases to trimming and J lost 7 bases, with 17 bases between them. The CDR3 sequence: CASSTDRVPVQPQHF. The CDR3 DNA follows: TGTGCCAGTAGTACCGACCGGGTACCGGTCCAGCCCCAGCATTTT.

This chain connects TRBV5-6 to TRBJ2-7, with 8 bases identical to TRBD2. Germline V CDR1 and CDR2: SGHDT, YYEEEE. CDR3 length: 15 residues. J gave up 0 bases and V 4 bases, and 6 bases lay outside the gene matches. For the CDR3, the DNA is TGTGCCAGCAGCAGACTAGCGCGACCCTCCTACGAGCAGTACTTC. It specifies CASSRLARPSYEQYF.